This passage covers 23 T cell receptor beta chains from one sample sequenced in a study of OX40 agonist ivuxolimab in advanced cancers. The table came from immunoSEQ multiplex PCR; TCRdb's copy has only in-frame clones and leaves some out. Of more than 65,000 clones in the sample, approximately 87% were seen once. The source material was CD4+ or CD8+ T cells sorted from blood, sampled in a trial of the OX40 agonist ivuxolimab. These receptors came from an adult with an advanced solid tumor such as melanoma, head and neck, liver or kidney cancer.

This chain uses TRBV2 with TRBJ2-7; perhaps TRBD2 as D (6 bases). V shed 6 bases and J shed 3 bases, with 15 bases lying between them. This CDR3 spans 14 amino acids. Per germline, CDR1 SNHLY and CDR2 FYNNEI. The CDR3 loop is CASRGGARYYEQYF. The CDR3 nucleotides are TGTGCCAGCAGAGGCGGGGCGCGGTACTACGAGCAGTACTTC.

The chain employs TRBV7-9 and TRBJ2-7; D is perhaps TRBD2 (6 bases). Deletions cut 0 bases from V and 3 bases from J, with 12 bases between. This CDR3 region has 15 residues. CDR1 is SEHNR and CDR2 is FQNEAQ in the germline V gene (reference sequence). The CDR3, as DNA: TGTGCCAGCAGCTTAGCAATGCGGGATTACTACGAGCAGTACTTC. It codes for CASSLAMRDYYEQYF.

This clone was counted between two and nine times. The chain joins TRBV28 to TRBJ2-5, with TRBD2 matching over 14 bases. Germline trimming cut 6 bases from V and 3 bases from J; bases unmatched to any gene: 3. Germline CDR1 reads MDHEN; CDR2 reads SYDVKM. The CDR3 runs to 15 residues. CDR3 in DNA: TGTGCCAGCAGACTGACTAGCGGGAGGGAAGAGACCCAGTACTTC. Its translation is CASRLTSGREETQYF.

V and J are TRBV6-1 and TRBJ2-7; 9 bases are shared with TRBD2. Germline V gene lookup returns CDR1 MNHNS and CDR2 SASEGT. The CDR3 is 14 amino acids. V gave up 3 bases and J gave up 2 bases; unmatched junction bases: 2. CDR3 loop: CASSDGGRAYEQYF. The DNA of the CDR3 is TGTGCCAGCAGTGATGGCGGGAGGGCCTACGAGCAGTACTTC.

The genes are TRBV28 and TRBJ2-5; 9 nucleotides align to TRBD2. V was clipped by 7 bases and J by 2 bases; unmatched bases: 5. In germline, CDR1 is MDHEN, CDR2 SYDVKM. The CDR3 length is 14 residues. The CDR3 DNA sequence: TGTGCCAGCACTAGCGGGGTACCTCAAGAGACCCAGTACTTC. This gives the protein CASTSGVPQETQYF.

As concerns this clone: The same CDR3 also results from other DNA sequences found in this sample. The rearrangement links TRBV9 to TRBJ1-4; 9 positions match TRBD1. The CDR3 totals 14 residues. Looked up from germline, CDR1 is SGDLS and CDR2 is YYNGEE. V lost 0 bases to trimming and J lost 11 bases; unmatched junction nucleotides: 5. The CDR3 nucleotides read TGTGCCAGCAGCGTAGGACAGGGGGTGGGGAAACTGTTTTTT. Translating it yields CASSVGQGVGKLFF.

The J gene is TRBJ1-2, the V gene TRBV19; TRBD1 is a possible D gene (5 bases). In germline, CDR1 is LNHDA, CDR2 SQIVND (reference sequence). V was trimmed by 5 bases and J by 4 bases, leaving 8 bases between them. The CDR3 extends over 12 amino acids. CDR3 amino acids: CASSDRSYGYTF. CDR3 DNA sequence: TGTGCCAGTAGTGACAGAAGCTATGGCTACACCTTC.

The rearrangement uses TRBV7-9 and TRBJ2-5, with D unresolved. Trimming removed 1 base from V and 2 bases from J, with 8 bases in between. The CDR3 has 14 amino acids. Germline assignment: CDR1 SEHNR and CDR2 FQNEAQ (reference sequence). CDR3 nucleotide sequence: TGTGCCAGCAGCTTAGTCCGCGATCAAGAGACCCAGTACTTC. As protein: CASSLVRDQETQYF. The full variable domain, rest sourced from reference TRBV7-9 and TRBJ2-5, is DTGVSQNPRHKITKRGQNVTFRCDPISEHNRLYWYRQTLGQGPEFLTYFQNEAQLEKSRLLSDRFSAERPKGSFSTLEIQRTEQGDSAMYLCASSLVRDQETQYFGPGTRLLVL.

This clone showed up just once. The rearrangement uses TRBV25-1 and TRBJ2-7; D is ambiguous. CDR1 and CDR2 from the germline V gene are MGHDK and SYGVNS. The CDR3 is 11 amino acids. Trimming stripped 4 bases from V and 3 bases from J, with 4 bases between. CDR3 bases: TGTGCCAGCAGTGCTGGCTACGAGCAGTACTTC. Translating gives CASSAGYEQYF.

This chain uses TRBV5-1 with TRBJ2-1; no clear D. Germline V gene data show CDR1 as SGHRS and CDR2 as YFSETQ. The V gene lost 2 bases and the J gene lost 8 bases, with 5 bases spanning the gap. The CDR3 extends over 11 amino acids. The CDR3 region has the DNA TGCGCCAGCAGCTTCACGCATGAGCAGTTCTTC. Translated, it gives CASSFTHEQFF.

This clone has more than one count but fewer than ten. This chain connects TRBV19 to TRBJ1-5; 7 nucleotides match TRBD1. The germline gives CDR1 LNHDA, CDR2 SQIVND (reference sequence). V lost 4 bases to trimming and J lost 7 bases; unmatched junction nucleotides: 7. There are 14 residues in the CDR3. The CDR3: CASSTPTGNQPQHF. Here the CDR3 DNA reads TGTGCCAGTAGTACCCCGACAGGGAACCAGCCCCAGCATTTT.

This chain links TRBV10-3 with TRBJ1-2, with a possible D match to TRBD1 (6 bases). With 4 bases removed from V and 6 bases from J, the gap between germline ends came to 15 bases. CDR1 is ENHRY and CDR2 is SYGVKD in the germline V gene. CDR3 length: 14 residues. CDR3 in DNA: TGTGCCATCAGTGGGACAGTAAGTAGTAATGGCTACACCTTC. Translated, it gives CAISGTVSSNGYTF.

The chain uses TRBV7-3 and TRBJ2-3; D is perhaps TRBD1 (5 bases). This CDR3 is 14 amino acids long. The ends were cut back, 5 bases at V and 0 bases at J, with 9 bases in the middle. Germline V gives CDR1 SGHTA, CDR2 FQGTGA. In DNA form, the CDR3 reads TGTGCCAGCAGCAGGGGCACTAGCACAGATACGCAGTATTTT. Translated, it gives CASSRGTSTDTQYF.

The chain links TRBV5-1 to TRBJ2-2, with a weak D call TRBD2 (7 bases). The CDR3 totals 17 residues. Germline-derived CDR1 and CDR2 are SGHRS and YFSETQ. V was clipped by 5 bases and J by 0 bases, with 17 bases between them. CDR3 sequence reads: CASRAGTSISNTGELFF. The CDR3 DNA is TGCGCCAGCAGAGCGGGGACATCGATCTCGAACACCGGGGAGCTGTTTTTT. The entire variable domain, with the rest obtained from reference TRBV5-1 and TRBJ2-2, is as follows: KAGVTQTPRYLIKTRGQQVTLSCSPISGHRSVSWYQQTPGQGLQFLFEYFSETQRNKGNFPGRFSGRQFSNSRSEMNVSTLELGDSALYLCASRAGTSISNTGELFFGEGSRLTVL.

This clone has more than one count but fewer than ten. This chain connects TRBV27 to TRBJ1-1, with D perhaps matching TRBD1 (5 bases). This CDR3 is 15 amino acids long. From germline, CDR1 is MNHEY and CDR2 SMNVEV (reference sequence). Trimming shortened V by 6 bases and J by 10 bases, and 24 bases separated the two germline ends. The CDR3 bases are TGTGCCAGCAGCCCTATGAGTTCAGACAGAGCGGGAGCTTTCTTT. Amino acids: CASSPMSSDRAGAFF.

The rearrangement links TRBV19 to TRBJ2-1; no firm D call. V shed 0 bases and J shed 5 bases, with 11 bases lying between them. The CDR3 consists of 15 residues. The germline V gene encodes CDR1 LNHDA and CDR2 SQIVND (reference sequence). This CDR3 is CASSIDLTPHNEQFF. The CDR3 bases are TGTGCCAGTAGTATAGATCTAACGCCCCACAATGAGCAGTTCTTC.

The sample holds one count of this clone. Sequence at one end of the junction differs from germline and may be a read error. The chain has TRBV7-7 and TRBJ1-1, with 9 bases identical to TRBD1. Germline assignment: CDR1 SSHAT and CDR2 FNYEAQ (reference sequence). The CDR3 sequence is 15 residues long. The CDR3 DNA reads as TGTGCTAGCAGCTTAGGGGACAGGGAAGAGACTGAAGCTTTCTTT. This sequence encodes CASSLGDREETEAFF.

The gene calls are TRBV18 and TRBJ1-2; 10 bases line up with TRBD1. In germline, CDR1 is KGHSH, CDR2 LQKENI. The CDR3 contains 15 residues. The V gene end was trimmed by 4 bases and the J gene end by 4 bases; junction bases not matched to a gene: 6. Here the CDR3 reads CASSQPGQGFYGYTF. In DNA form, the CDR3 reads TGTGCCAGCTCACAGCCGGGACAGGGGTTCTATGGCTACACCTTC.

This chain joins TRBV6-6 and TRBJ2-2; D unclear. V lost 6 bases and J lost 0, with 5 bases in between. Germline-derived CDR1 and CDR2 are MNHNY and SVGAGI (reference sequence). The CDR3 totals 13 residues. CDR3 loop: CASSSSNTGELFF. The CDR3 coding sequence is TGTGCCAGCAGCTCATCGAACACCGGGGAGCTGTTTTTT.

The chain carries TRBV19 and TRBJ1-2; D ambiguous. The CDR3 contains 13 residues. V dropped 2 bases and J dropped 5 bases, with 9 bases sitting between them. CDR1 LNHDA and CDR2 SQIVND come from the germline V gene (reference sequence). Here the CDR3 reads CASSITAIYGYTF. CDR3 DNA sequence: TGTGCCAGTAGTATAACGGCTATTTATGGCTACACCTTC.

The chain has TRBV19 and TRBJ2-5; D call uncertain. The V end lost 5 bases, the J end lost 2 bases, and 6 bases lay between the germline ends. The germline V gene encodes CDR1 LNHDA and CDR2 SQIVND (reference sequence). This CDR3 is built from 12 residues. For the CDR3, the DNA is TGTGCCAGTAGTCGGCTGCAAGAGACCCAGTACTTC. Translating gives CASSRLQETQYF.

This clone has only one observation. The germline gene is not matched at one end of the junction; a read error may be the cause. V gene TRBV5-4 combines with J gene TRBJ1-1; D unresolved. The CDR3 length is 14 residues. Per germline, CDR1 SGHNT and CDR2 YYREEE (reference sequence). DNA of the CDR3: TGCGCCAGCAGCCAAACACTGCAGAACACTGAAGCTTTCTTT. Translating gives CASSQTLQNTEAFF.

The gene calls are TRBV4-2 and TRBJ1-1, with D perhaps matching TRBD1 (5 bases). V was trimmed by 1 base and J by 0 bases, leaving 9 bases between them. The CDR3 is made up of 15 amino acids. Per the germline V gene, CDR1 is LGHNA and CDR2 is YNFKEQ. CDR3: CASSQGGLVNTEAFF. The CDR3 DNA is TGTGCCAGCAGCCAAGGGGGCTTGGTGAACACTGAAGCTTTCTTT.